This passage covers 29 T cell receptor beta chains from one sample sequenced in a study of HIV-infected patients and healthy controls. TCRdb analysed the 5' RACE reads with MiXCR anew, one entry per CDR3 protein. The table records approximately 64,000 distinct CDR3 sequences, over 15% of them present only once. The sample consisted of CD4+ T cells from blood. The receptors here all came from a human donor in good health.

Only a few counts were recorded for this clonotype. This chain links TRBV30 with TRBJ1-2; 9 bases are shared with TRBD1. V was clipped by 1 base and J by 6 bases; unmatched bases: 6. The germline V gene has CDR1 GTSNPN and CDR2 SVGIG (reference sequence). CDR3 length equals 14 residues. The CDR3 DNA sequence: TGTGCCTGGAGTGGGGGACAGGGTGGAGATGGCTACACCTTC. Amino acids: CAWSGGQGGDGYTF.

There are many counts of this clonotype. This chain uses TRBV12-3 or TRBV12-4 with TRBJ1-1, with a weak D call TRBD1 (5 bases). With 2 bases removed from V and 5 bases from J, the gap between germline ends came to 21 bases. This CDR3 is 17 amino acids long. CDR3 region: CASSLPGKALVKTEAFF. The CDR3 region has the DNA TGTGCCAGCAGTTTACCAGGGAAGGCACTCGTAAAGACTGAAGCTTTCTTT.

This clonotype was counted many times. This chain uses TRBV18 with TRBJ1-4; no definite D call. V lost 3 bases to trimming and J lost 8 bases, with 13 bases between them. Germline V gives CDR1 KGHSH, CDR2 LQKENI. The CDR3 sequence is 14 residues long. The CDR3 coding sequence is TGTGCCAGCTCACCCGGGTCAGATCGGGAAAAACTGTTTTTT. Protein sequence: CASSPGSDREKLFF.

In its sample, this clonotype was seen many times. The chain recombines TRBV9 with TRBJ2-5; 8 bases match TRBD2. With 3 bases clipped from V and 2 bases from J, the junction kept 6 bases outside the gene matches. Germline lookup yields CDR1 SGDLS and CDR2 YYNGEE. The CDR3 totals 15 residues. The CDR3 reads CASSGRGTRQETQYF. The CDR3 DNA reads as TGTGCCAGCAGCGGACGCGGGACTAGGCAAGAGACCCAGTACTTC.

This sequence joins TRBV29-1 and TRBJ2-7, with D possibly TRBD1 on 6 matching bases. Germline CDR1 is SQVTM and CDR2 is ANQGSEA. This CDR3 spans 12 amino acids. The V and J ends lost 7 bases and 3 bases respectively, with 13 bases between them. Here the CDR3 DNA reads TGCAGCGCCTCCGGACAGTTCTACGAGCAGTACTTC. It yields the protein CSASGQFYEQYF.

V is TRBV12-3 or TRBV12-4 and J is TRBJ1-1; D is unresolved. This CDR3 has 15 residues. Deletions cut 6 bases from V and 5 bases from J, with 19 bases between. CDR3 loop: CASSPPGPSNTEAFF. The CDR3 coding sequence is TGTGCCAGCAGCCCACCCGGACCCTCGAATACTGAAGCTTTCTTT.

This clonotype was seen ten or more times. V usage is TRBV14 and J usage is TRBJ1-2; no clear D gene. The CDR3 is 13 residues long. Looked up from germline, CDR1 is SGHDN and CDR2 is FVKESK. V was cut by 1 base and J by 4 bases, with 7 bases left in between. The CDR3 DNA is TGTGCCAGCAGCCAAGGCGCTCCCTATGGCTACACCTTC. Protein: CASSQGAPYGYTF. Full variable domain (remainder filled in from reference TRBV14 and TRBJ1-2): EAGVTQFPSHSVIEKGQTVTLRCDPISGHDNLYWYRRVMGKEIKFLLHFVKESKQDESGMPNNRFLAERTGGTYSTLKVQPAELEDSGVYFCASSQGAPYGYTFGSGTRLTVV.

The V gene is TRBV7-9, the J gene TRBJ2-3, with a possible D match to TRBD2 (5 bases). Germline lookup yields CDR1 SEHNR and CDR2 FQNEAQ (reference sequence). This CDR3 contains 19 residues. The germline V and J ends were trimmed by 5 bases and 6 bases, with 30 bases remaining between them. Here the CDR3 reads CASSLNGLNRGSVADTQYF. The CDR3 DNA reads TGTGCCAGCAGCCTGAACGGACTGAATCGGGGAAGCGTTGCGGATACGCAGTATTTT.

This clonotype was picked up a small number of times. V usage is TRBV20-1 and J usage is TRBJ2-3, with 10 bases lining up with TRBD2. V gave up 3 bases and J gave up 4 bases; unmatched junction bases: 1. This CDR3 has 13 amino acids. Germline-derived CDR1 and CDR2 are DFQATT and SNEGSKA (reference sequence). CDR3 nucleotide sequence: TGCAGTGCTAGGGGACTAGCGCCAGATACGCAGTATTTT. Its translation is CSARGLAPDTQYF.

The genes are TRBV5-1 and TRBJ1-6; the D gene is possibly TRBD1 (6 bases). The length of the CDR3 is 16 residues. Germline CDR1 SGHRS, CDR2 YFSETQ. Trimming removed 0 bases from V and 7 bases from J, with 14 bases in between. This chain's CDR3 is CASSLGSGQRNSPLHF. Written as DNA, the CDR3 is TGCGCCAGCAGCTTGGGGAGCGGACAGAGGAATTCACCCCTCCACTTT.

The chain carries TRBV5-6 and TRBJ2-3, with 9 nucleotides matching TRBD2. This CDR3 contains 17 residues. The germline CDR1 and CDR2 sequences are SGHDT and YYEEEE. V was pared by 0 bases and J by 2 bases, with 7 bases of the junction left unmatched. CDR3 residues: CASSLVPSGTITDTQYF. The CDR3 nucleotides read TGTGCCAGCAGCTTGGTCCCTAGCGGGACGATCACAGATACGCAGTATTTT.

Ten or more counts support this clonotype. The chain carries TRBV20-1 and TRBJ2-7, with 7 bases that match TRBD2. CDR3 length: 14 amino acids. Germline V gives CDR1 DFQATT, CDR2 SNEGSKA (reference sequence). The junction had 8 bases not matched to a gene; V was cut back by 4 bases and J by 2 bases. This CDR3 is CSAILPRGTYEQYF. CDR3 nucleotide sequence: TGCAGTGCTATACTGCCGCGGGGGACCTACGAGCAGTACTTC.

This clonotype was recorded many times. This sequence joins TRBV12-3 or TRBV12-4 and TRBJ1-3; the match to TRBD1 covers 7 bases. The CDR3 loop spans 15 amino acids. With 6 bases clipped from V and 1 base from J, the junction kept 6 bases outside the gene matches. CDR3 nucleotide sequence: TGTGCCAGCAGGCCCAACAGGGGATCTGGAAACACCATATATTTT. Protein product: CASRPNRGSGNTIYF.

This clonotype was seen repeatedly, ten times or more. The chain links TRBV6-5 to TRBJ1-1, with no clear D. Germline loops: CDR1 MNHEY, CDR2 SVGAGI. Trimming shortened V by 5 bases and J by 4 bases, and 17 bases separated the two germline ends. The CDR3 is 15 residues long. The CDR3 loop reads CASSVDGRRVTEAFF. In DNA, the CDR3 is TGTGCCAGCAGTGTGGACGGGCGAAGGGTCACTGAAGCTTTCTTT.

The table lists this clonotype with a few counts. The chain carries TRBV6-1 and TRBJ2-5; 7 nucleotides line up with TRBD1. This CDR3 is 16 amino acids long. Germline values: CDR1 MNHNS, CDR2 SASEGT. V shed 4 bases, J shed 4 bases, and the junction held 12 bases outside the gene matches. The DNA for the CDR3 is TGTGCCAGCAGTGGTCATACAGGGGCCGGAAGAGAGACCCAGTACTTC. It translates to CASSGHTGAGRETQYF.

This chain links TRBV11-2 with TRBJ2-2, with D uncertain. Germline values: CDR1 SGHAT, CDR2 FQNNGV. V gave up 0 bases and J gave up 7 bases, with 6 bases separating them. The CDR3 is made up of 13 amino acids. CDR3 bases: TGTGCCAGCAGCTTAGACCCGGACGGGGAGCTGTTTTTT. Translated: CASSLDPDGELFF.

This clonotype was observed many times. The rearrangement joins TRBV6-2 or TRBV6-3 to TRBJ1-6, with D maybe TRBD1 (5 bases). This CDR3 has 15 amino acids. CDR1 is MNHEY, CDR2 SVGEGT, per germline. Trimming cost V 7 bases and J 4 bases, with 14 bases left between them. CDR3 loop: CASKTPGSYNSPLHF. The CDR3 DNA reads TGTGCCAGCAAGACGCCAGGGTCGTATAATTCACCCCTCCACTTT.

The rearrangement joins TRBV6-5 to TRBJ2-7; the D gene is possibly TRBD2 (6 bases). The V end was cut by 5 bases, the J end by 2 bases, with 10 bases between. CDR1 MNHEY and CDR2 SVGAGI come from the germline V gene. This CDR3 spans 13 amino acids. The CDR3 protein is CASSRDSAYEQYF. DNA of the CDR3: TGTGCCAGCAGTCGGGACTCCGCCTACGAGCAGTACTTC.

The table lists this clonotype with a few counts. This rearrangement joins TRBV5-4 to TRBJ2-2; D may be TRBD2 (5 bases). The CDR3 length is 13 residues. CDR1 is SGHNT, CDR2 YYREEE, per germline (reference sequence). V was trimmed by 1 base and J by 4 bases, leaving 5 bases between them. CDR3 DNA sequence: TGTGCCAGCAGCTTGACTAGCACCGGGGAGCTGTTTTTT. It specifies CASSLTSTGELFF.

The table lists this clonotype with a few counts. This chain joins TRBV7-2 and TRBJ2-4; unclear D gene. Trimming took off 1 base at V and 0 bases at J, with 13 bases between the two ends. Germline-derived CDR1 and CDR2 are SGHTA and FQGNSA. The CDR3 sequence is 17 residues long. CDR3 region: CASSLEGSWGAKNIQYF. The CDR3, as DNA: TGTGCCAGCAGCTTAGAAGGGTCCTGGGGAGCCAAAAACATTCAGTACTTC.

The chain carries TRBV20-1 and TRBJ1-1, with 10 nucleotides matching TRBD1. After removal of 2 bases from V and 1 base from J, the junction contained 7 bases not matched to a gene. The CDR3 has 16 residues. Looked up from germline, CDR1 is DFQATT and CDR2 is SNEGSKA (reference sequence). DNA of the CDR3: TGCAGTGCTAGACCCCCGGGACAGGGGCCGAACACTGAAGCTTTCTTT. This sequence encodes CSARPPGQGPNTEAFF.

This rearrangement joins TRBV12-3 or TRBV12-4 to TRBJ1-1; TRBD1 is a possible D gene (6 bases). V dropped 3 bases and J dropped 5 bases, with 10 bases sitting between them. The CDR3 is made up of 13 amino acids. The CDR3 spells CASSLNRETEAFF. The CDR3 bases are TGTGCCAGCAGTTTGAACAGGGAGACTGAAGCTTTCTTT.

V is TRBV11-2 and J is TRBJ1-2, with TRBD1 identical over 7 bases. Germline CDR1 is SGHAT and CDR2 is FQNNGV. The CDR3 sequence is 13 residues long. Trimming removed 5 bases from V and 7 bases from J; junction bases left unmatched: 7. The CDR3 DNA is TGTGCCAGCAGCCCACAGGGGTTCGTTGGCTACACCTTC. This translates into CASSPQGFVGYTF.

This clonotype has just one count. The V gene is TRBV6-6, the J gene TRBJ1-2, with D possibly being TRBD1 (6 bases). Deletions cut 2 bases from V and 5 bases from J, with 12 bases between. The length of the CDR3 is 14 residues. The germline V gene has CDR1 MNHNY and CDR2 SVGAGI (reference sequence). CDR3 region: CASSYGPGEYGYTF. CDR3 DNA: TGTGCCAGCAGTTACGGGCCAGGGGAATATGGCTACACCTTC.

This sequence joins TRBV6-2 or TRBV6-3 and TRBJ2-7, with 15 bases aligning to TRBD2. CDR3 size: 17 residues. V lost 6 bases to trimming and J lost 1 base; unmatched junction nucleotides: 7. CDR1 and CDR2 from the germline V gene are MNHEY and SVGEGT. This chain's CDR3 is CASSPWTSGRVSYEQYF. CDR3 coding DNA: TGTGCCAGCAGCCCATGGACTAGCGGGAGGGTGTCCTACGAGCAGTACTTC.

This clonotype has only a few counts. The V call is TRBV12-3 or TRBV12-4, the J call TRBJ1-5, with TRBD1 identical over 10 bases. V was clipped by 5 bases and J by 1 base; unmatched bases: 11. The CDR3 extends over 18 amino acids. In DNA, the CDR3 is TGTGCCAGCAGTACCGACAGTCGACAGGGGGCCAGCAATCAGCCCCAGCATTTT. Translated: CASSTDSRQGASNQPQHF.

This clonotype has ten or more counts. V is TRBV7-3 and J is TRBJ1-2, with D hard to call. Trimming left V 2 bases short and J 2 bases short, with 6 bases between. Germline loops: CDR1 SGHTA, CDR2 FQGTGA. CDR3 length: 13 amino acids. In nucleotides, the CDR3 is TGTGCCAGCAGCTTAGGAGGGAACTATGGCTACACCTTC. Translated: CASSLGGNYGYTF.

This clonotype turned up a few times. The J gene is TRBJ1-2, the V gene TRBV11-2, with D tentatively TRBD1 (6 bases). Germline values: CDR1 SGHAT, CDR2 FQNNGV. V was cut by 1 base and J by 5 bases, with 14 bases left in between. The CDR3 is 15 amino acids. The CDR3 loop reads CASSLVSGGAYGYTF. The CDR3 DNA is TGTGCCAGCAGCTTAGTTTCCGGGGGCGCGTATGGCTACACCTTC.

Many counts were recorded for this clonotype. The gene calls are TRBV11-2 and TRBJ2-1; 9 positions agree with TRBD1. This CDR3 has 15 residues. The ends lost 4 bases at V and 6 bases at J; junction bases unmatched: 7. Per germline, CDR1 SGHAT and CDR2 FQNNGV. CDR3 coding DNA: TGTGCCAGCAGCTCCCAACAGGGGGCGCCCAATGAGCAGTTCTTC. Residues: CASSSQQGAPNEQFF.